The sequence of this T cell receptor beta chain was determined in a study of blood T cell repertoires in COVID-19. For the study at large: Acute and convalescent COVID-19 samples came from the United States, Italy and Spain. T cells, B-cell-depleted T cells, or PBMCs supplied cDNA or gDNA.

A few counts support this clone. The study drew participants aged about 18 to 89 years from 20 to 30 US areas. Clones were read by immunoSEQ multiplex PCR, and TCRdb kept only the in-frame ones, dropping some. The sample holds about 280,000 clones, roughly 88% seen once. Germline V gene sequence: CDR1 SNHLY, CDR2 FYNNEI. This CDR3 is built from 13 residues. Trimming shortened V by 2 bases and J by 5 bases, and 9 bases separated the two germline ends. This clonotype was sampled from a woman aged 25 to 39 who had recovered from COVID-19. The sample was PBMCs or T cells enriched from blood (not recorded which). The gene calls are TRBV2 and TRBJ1-2, with D hard to call. DNA of the CDR3: TGTGCCAGCAGTGAATATTCAGTTTATGGCTACACCTTC. It is translated as CASSEYSVYGYTF.